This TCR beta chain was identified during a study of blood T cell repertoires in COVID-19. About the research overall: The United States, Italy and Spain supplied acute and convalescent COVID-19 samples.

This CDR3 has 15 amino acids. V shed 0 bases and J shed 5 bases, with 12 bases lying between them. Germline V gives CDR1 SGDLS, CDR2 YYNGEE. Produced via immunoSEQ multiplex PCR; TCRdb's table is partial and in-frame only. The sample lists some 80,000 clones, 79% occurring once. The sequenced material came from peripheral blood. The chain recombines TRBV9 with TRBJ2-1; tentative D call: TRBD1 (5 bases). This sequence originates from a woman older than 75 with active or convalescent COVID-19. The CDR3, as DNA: TGTGCCAGCAGCGTAGCCCCCAGGGAAGACAATGAGCAGTTCTTC. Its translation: CASSVAPREDNEQFF.